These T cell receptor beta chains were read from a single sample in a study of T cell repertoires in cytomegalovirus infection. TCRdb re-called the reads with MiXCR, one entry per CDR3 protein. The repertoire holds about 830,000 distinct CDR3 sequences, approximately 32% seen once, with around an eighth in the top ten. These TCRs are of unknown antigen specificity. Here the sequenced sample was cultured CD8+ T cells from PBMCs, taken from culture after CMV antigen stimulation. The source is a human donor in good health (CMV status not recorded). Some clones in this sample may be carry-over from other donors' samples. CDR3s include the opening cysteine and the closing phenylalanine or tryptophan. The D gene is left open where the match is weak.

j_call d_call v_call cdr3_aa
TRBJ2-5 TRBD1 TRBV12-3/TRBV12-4 CASSWDRRTQYF
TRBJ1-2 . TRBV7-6 CASSLTQDGYPF
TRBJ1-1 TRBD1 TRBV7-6 CASSKETGFSPEAFF
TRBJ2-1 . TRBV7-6 CASSPSSQGIYNEQFF
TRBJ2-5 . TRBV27 CASSLSRAVVTQYF
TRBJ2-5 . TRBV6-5 CASSYSIRGGGETQYF
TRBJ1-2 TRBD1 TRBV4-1 CASSQDGTASHTF
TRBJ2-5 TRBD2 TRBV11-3 CASSLAIAGDPEETQYF
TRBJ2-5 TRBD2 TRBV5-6 CASKGTRSYETQYF
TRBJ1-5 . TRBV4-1 CASSYRRSVEWPQHF
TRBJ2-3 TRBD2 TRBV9 CASSATRGVLDTQYF
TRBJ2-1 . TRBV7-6 CASSLAGGTEQFF
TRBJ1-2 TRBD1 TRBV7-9 CASSLSTGVNGYTF
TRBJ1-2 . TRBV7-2 CASSPTGQPGYTF
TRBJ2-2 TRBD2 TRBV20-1 CSARDGTSGVLTGELFF
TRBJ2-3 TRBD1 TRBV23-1 CASSQSAGGERTDTQYF
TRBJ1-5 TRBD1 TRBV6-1 CASTLTGGGQPQHF
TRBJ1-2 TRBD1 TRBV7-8 CASSSAIPGQGVSGYTF
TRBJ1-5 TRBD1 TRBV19 CASSIVRDRGQPQHF
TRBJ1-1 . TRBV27 CASTNGQYTEAFF
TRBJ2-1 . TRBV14 CASSATVGAWNEQFF
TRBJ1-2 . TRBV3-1 CASSQDGYYGYTF